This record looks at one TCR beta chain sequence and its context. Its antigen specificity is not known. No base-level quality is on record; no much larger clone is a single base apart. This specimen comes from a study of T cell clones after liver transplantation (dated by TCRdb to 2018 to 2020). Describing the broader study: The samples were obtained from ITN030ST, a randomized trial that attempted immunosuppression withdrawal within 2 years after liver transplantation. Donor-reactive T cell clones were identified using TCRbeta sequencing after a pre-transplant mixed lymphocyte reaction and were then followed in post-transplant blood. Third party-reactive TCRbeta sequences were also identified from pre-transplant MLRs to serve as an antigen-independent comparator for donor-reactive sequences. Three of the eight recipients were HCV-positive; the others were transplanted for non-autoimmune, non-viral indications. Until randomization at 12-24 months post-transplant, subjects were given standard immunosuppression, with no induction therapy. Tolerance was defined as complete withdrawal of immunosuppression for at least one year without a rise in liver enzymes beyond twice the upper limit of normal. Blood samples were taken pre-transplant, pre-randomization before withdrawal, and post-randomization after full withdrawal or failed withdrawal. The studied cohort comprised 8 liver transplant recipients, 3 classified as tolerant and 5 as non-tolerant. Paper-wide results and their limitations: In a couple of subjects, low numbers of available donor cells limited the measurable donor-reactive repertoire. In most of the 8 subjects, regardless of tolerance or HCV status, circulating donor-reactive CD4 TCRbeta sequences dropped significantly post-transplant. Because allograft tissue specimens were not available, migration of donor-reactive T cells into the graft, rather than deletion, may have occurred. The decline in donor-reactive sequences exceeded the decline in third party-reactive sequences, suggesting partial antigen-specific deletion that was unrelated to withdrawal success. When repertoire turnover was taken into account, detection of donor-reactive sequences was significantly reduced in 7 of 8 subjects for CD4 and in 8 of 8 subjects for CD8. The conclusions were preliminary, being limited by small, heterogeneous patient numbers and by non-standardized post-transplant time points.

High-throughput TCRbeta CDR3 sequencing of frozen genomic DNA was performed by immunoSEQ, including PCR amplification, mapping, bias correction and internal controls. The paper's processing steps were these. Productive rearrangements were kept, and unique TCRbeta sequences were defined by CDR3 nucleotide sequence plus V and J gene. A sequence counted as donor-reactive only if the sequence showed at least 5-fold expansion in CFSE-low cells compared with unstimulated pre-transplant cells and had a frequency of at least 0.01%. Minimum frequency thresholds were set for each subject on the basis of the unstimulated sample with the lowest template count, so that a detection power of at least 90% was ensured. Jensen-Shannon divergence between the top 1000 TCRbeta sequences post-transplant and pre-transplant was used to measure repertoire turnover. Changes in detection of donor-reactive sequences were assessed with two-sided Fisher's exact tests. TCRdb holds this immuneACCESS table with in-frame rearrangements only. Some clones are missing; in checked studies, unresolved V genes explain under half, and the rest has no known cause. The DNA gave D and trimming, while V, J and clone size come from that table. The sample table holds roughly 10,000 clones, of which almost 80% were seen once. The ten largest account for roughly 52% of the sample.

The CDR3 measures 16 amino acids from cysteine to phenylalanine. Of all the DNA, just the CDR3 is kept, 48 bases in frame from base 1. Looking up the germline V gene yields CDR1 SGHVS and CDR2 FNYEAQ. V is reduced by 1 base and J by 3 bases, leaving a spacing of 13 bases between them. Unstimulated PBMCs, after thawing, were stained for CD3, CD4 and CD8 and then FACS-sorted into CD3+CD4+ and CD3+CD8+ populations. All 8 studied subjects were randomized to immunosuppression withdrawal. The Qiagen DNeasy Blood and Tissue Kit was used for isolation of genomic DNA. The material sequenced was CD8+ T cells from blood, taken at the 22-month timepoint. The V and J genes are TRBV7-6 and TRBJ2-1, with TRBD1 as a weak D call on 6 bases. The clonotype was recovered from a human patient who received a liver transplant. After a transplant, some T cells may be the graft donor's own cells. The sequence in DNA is TGTGCCAGCAGCTTAGACGCCGGCAGGGGCTACAATGAGCAGTTCTTC. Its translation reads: CASSLDAGRGYNEQFF.